This T cell receptor (beta chain) was recorded in a study of blood T cell repertoires in COVID-19 (dated by TCRdb to the early 2020s). Turning to the overall study: Collaborator samples came from the United States, Italy and Spain and covered acute and convalescent phases of COVID-19. The sample metadata nearly always contained a de-identified subject ID, COVID-19 status, age in years and sex. The material from the prospective study consisted of cDNA or gDNA derived from T cells, B-cell-depleted T cells, or PBMCs. A freely available public database, intended as a resource for researchers studying the immune response to SARS-CoV-2, is where the repertoires were released. Subjects who had been exposed to COVID-19, were actively infected with it, or had recovered from it provided the deeply sampled blood TCRbeta repertoires that made up the dataset. Where available, HLA class I and class II types were taken from metadata supplied by the sample provider and were not determined by assay-based typing. Samples were obtained from the ongoing ImmuneRACE study (first 160 participants) and from 1,200 or so subjects provided by 6 global collaborators. The paper's findings and limits, for the study overall: Clinical and demographic metadata were provided uncurated, with the amount varying by source and participant.

On this clone: Its antigen is unknown. The junction departs from the called germline gene at one end, perhaps through a read error.

Each collaborating institution followed its own protocols to collect whole blood in K2EDTA tubes. For TCRbeta analysis, collaborators shipped samples as frozen whole blood, isolated PBMCs, or DNA extracted from either of those sample types. The CDR3 sequence holds 14 residues, the cysteine and phenylalanine included. Only the CDR3 DNA stays, 42 bases, in frame from base 1. CDR1 is given as SGHAT and CDR2 as FQNNGV, both from the germline V gene. TCRbeta CDR3 regions were amplified from genomic DNA by means of the immunoSEQ Assay, a bias-controlled multiplex PCR. The original pipeline was this. The number of nucleated cells in each sample was estimated by amplification of reference gene primers within the assay. To quantify the absolute abundance of each unique TCRbeta CDR3 rearrangement, sequence reads were collapsed and filtered. For each sample, productive Simpson clonality was calculated as the square root of Simpson's diversity index over productive rearrangements. TCRdb limited this immuneACCESS table to in-frame rearrangements with V and J called. A share of clones is missing; checked studies link under half to unresolved V genes, and the rest is unexplained. V and J calls and clone size come straight from that table; D and trimming were deduced from the DNA. The sample yields over 100,000 clones; approximately 90% were counted once. The leading ten clones occupy about a tenth of the sample.

The sequenced material came from peripheral blood. This sequence uses TRBV11-2 and TRBJ1-1; a stretch of 11 junction bases matches TRBD1. The clonotype comes from a man aged 45-60 years with acute or convalescent COVID-19. The CDR3 reads as follows: CASSLEGQGGEAFF. The sequenced DNA is TGTGCCAGCAGCCTAGAGGGACAGGGGGGTGAAGCTTTCTTT.